Below, 32 T cell receptor beta chains from the same sample are listed, as sequenced in a study of regulatory T cells in long-lasting Graves disease. Time point: persistent/refractory GD, antithyroid drugs over 5 years with positive TRAb. Construction of the TCR library relied on RNA isolated from PBMCs. TCR beta libraries were built with iRepertoire HTBI primers and Arm-PCR of CDR3 regions. TCRdb analysed the multiplex PCR reads with MiXCR anew, one entry per CDR3 protein. The table has more than 350,000 distinct CDR3 sequences, around 20% seen once; the top ten hold 13% to 15%. The starting material was peripheral blood mononuclear cells (PBMCs), obtained when the disease was refractory, from a patient treated with antithyroid drugs. These receptors were collected from a female donor with Graves disease.

This clonotype was seen only a few times. This chain joins TRBV27 and TRBJ1-4; D gene unclear. V was cut by 8 bases and J by 8 bases, with 21 bases left in between. The CDR3 length is 15 residues. Germline loops: CDR1 MNHEY, CDR2 SMNVEV (reference sequence). The CDR3 nucleotides are TGTGCCAGCCGAAAGGGCGGTTCTAGTAGCGAAAAACTGTTTTTT. Translation gives CASRKGGSSSEKLFF.

Ten or more counts support this clonotype. The chain combines TRBV4-1 with TRBJ2-5, with D perhaps matching TRBD1 or TRBD2 (5 bases each). Germline-derived CDR1 and CDR2 are MGHRA and YSYEKL. V dropped 1 base and J dropped 1 base, with 10 bases sitting between them. This CDR3 has 15 residues. The CDR3 DNA is TGCGCCAGCAGCCAAGTAACGGGGACCCAAGAGACCCAGTACTTC. Protein sequence: CASSQVTGTQETQYF.

In the case of this clonotype: This could be a read error, since a much larger clone is one nucleotide away. This chain joins TRBV12-3 or TRBV12-4 and TRBJ2-5; D call uncertain. V lost 2 bases, J lost 9 bases, and 16 bases lay in between. The CDR3 length is 14 residues. The CDR3 sequence is CASSLRPGLEAQYF. The DNA for the CDR3 is TGTGCCAGCAGTTTACGCCCCGGCCTTGAGGCCCAGTACTTC.

In its sample, this clonotype was seen many times. This chain joins TRBV6-2 or TRBV6-3 and TRBJ2-5; the match to TRBD2 covers 12 bases. Germline V gene data show CDR1 as MNHEY and CDR2 as SVGEGT. Unmatched junction bases numbered 13, after V lost 6 bases and J lost 5 bases. The CDR3 spans 17 residues. CDR3 sequence: CASRTGLAGTLGETQYF. The CDR3 DNA reads as TGTGCCAGCAGGACCGGACTAGCGGGGACCCTGGGGGAGACCCAGTACTTC.

This rearrangement joins TRBV4-1 to TRBJ1-1; perhaps TRBD1 as D (6 bases). The CDR3 runs 16 residues. V lost 1 base and J 4 bases, leaving 16 bases between the germline ends. The germline V gene has CDR1 MGHRA and CDR2 YSYEKL. In nucleotides, the CDR3 is TGCGCCAGCAGCCAAGGGGGAATCTTGGGGGCCACTGAAGCTTTCTTT. Translating gives CASSQGGILGATEAFF.

This clonotype has at least ten counts. The J gene is TRBJ2-7, the V gene TRBV28; 10 bases match TRBD1. The CDR3 covers 15 residues. Germline V gene lookup returns CDR1 MDHEN and CDR2 SYDVKM. The V gene end was trimmed by 6 bases and the J gene end by 4 bases; junction bases not matched to a gene: 9. The CDR3: CASRSPTGGRYEQYF. The DNA of the CDR3 is TGTGCCAGCAGGTCCCCGACAGGGGGCAGGTACGAGCAGTACTTC.

This clonotype was recorded many times. CDR3 protein: CASSPGTSDSYEQYF. DNA for the CDR3: TGCGCCAGCAGCCCCGGGACTAGCGACTCCTACGAGCAGTACTTC. The chain is built from TRBV5-1 and TRBJ2-7; 10 bases are a match to TRBD2. This CDR3 region has 15 residues. The V gene's germline CDR1 is SGHRS and CDR2 YFSETQ. J was trimmed by 0 bases and V by 4 bases; bases with no gene match: 4.

At least ten counts were recorded for this clonotype. This chain uses TRBV12-3 or TRBV12-4 with TRBJ2-2; perhaps D is TRBD1 or TRBD2 (6 bases each). The CDR3 consists of 16 residues. Trimming shortened V by 6 bases and J by 1 base, and 15 bases separated the two germline ends. The CDR3 nucleotides are TGTGCCAGCAGCCCGGTCGCGGGACAGAACACCGGGGAGCTGTTTTTT. Translation gives CASSPVAGQNTGELFF.

The rearrangement joins TRBV12-3 or TRBV12-4 to TRBJ2-1; 16 bases are a match to TRBD2. CDR3 size: 19 residues. V shed 5 bases and J 1 base; nucleotides not matched to a gene: 8. The CDR3 region is CASSPPLGLAGGSYNEQFF. CDR3 nucleotide sequence: TGTGCCAGCAGTCCCCCTTTGGGACTAGCGGGAGGGTCCTACAATGAGCAGTTCTTC.

This clonotype was seen a handful of times. The chain has TRBV28 and TRBJ2-1; D ambiguous. With 7 bases removed from V and 4 bases from J, the gap between germline ends came to 8 bases. The V gene's germline CDR1 is MDHEN and CDR2 SYDVKM. The CDR3 is made up of 12 amino acids. For the CDR3, the DNA is TGTGCCAGCAAGACGGAATACAATGAGCAGTTCTTC. It translates to CASKTEYNEQFF.

This clonotype was seen more than once but under ten times. The chain uses TRBV7-9 and TRBJ1-1, with no clear D. This CDR3 spans 15 amino acids. V lost 5 bases and J 0 bases, leaving 13 bases between the germline ends. Germline V CDR1 and CDR2: SEHNR, FQNEAQ (reference sequence). CDR3 protein: CASSPRWGMNTEAFF. CDR3 sequence (DNA): TGTGCCAGCAGCCCACGCTGGGGTATGAACACTGAAGCTTTCTTT.

This clonotype was seen many times. The chain links TRBV6-1 to TRBJ2-6; TRBD2 matches at 7 bases. This CDR3 comprises 15 residues. Per germline, CDR1 MNHNS and CDR2 SASEGT. J gave up 4 bases and V 10 bases, and 10 bases lay outside the gene matches. The CDR3 DNA reads TGTGCCACACACCGGGGAGGGGCCGGGGCCAACGTCCTGACTTTC. This codes for CATHRGGAGANVLTF.

This clonotype was counted ten times or more. The chain combines TRBV20-1 with TRBJ1-2; unclear D gene. CDR3 length: 14 residues. Trimming cost V 0 bases and J 0 bases, with 8 bases left between them. Germline assignment: CDR1 DFQATT and CDR2 SNEGSKA (reference sequence). The CDR3: CSARDLLTNYGYTF. Here the CDR3 DNA reads TGCAGTGCTAGAGATTTGCTGACTAACTATGGCTACACCTTC.

Remarks on this clonotype: The junction and the germline gene differ at one end; a read error may be behind it. The V call is TRBV4-2, the J call TRBJ2-4; tentative D call: TRBD1 (5 bases). This CDR3 region has 16 residues. Germline V gives CDR1 LGHNA, CDR2 YNFKEQ. CDR3 bases: TGTGCCAGCAGCCAAGACAGGGCCTTAGCCAAAACCATTCAGTACTTC. Its translation is CASSQDRALAKTIQYF.

This clonotype has ten or more counts. The chain has TRBV6-2 or TRBV6-3 and TRBJ2-7; D is perhaps TRBD1 (6 bases). Germline lookup yields CDR1 MNHEY and CDR2 SVGEGT. V lost 2 bases and J lost 3, with 14 bases in between. The CDR3 has 15 amino acids. CDR3 sequence: CASSYEAGVIYEQYF. The CDR3 nucleotides are TGTGCCAGCAGTTACGAGGCAGGGGTAATCTACGAGCAGTACTTC.

This clonotype was seen a handful of times. The chain carries TRBV20-1 and TRBJ2-7; 9 bases are shared with TRBD1. V shed 3 bases, J shed 3 bases, and the junction held 6 bases outside the gene matches. The germline V gene encodes CDR1 DFQATT and CDR2 SNEGSKA (reference sequence). The CDR3 covers 14 residues. The CDR3 nucleotides are TGCAGTGCTAGTCAGGGGGACAGGGTCTACGAGCAGTACTTC. Its translation: CSASQGDRVYEQYF.

This clonotype was recorded many times. This sequence joins TRBV10-3 and TRBJ2-5, with 8 bases that match TRBD2. The CDR3 totals 15 residues. Germline values: CDR1 ENHRY, CDR2 SYGVKD. V lost 6 bases and J lost 1; bases outside the gene matches: 7. CDR3 in DNA: TGTGCCATCAGCGACCAGGGACTAGGCCAAGAGACCCAGTACTTC. It specifies CAISDQGLGQETQYF.

In its sample, this clonotype was seen many times. The chain employs TRBV18 and TRBJ2-7, with a possible D match to TRBD2 (5 bases). Trimming left V 2 bases short and J 2 bases short, with 10 bases between. The germline V gene encodes CDR1 KGHSH and CDR2 LQKENI. The CDR3 is 14 amino acids. The CDR3 DNA reads TGTGCCAGCTCACCAGCCGGACTTACCTACGAGCAGTACTTC. It is translated as CASSPAGLTYEQYF.

This chain links TRBV7-9 with TRBJ2-7; TRBD2 aligns across 9 bases. The germline V gene has CDR1 SEHNR and CDR2 FQNEAQ (reference sequence). There are 15 residues in the CDR3. Trimming cost V 4 bases and J 2 bases; bases outside gene matches: 6. The CDR3 DNA is TGTGCCAGCAGCTCAGAAGGCGGGAGGGCCTACGAGCAGTACTTC. As protein: CASSSEGGRAYEQYF.

This clonotype has more than one count but fewer than ten. This chain connects TRBV6-1 to TRBJ1-3, with D perhaps matching TRBD1 (5 bases). CDR1 and CDR2 from the germline V gene are MNHNS and SASEGT. This CDR3 has 19 residues. V shed 6 bases and J shed 0 bases, with 24 bases lying between them. CDR3 nucleotides: TGTGCCAGCAGCCTTATCGGCGGGACCCTCCCTGTCTCTGGAAACACCATATATTTT. Protein sequence: CASSLIGGTLPVSGNTIYF.

V is TRBV30 and J is TRBJ1-1, with 8 nucleotides matching TRBD1. The CDR3 loop spans 19 amino acids. Looked up from germline, CDR1 is GTSNPN and CDR2 is SVGIG (reference sequence). V lost 3 bases and J lost 0; bases outside the gene matches: 18. The chain's CDR3 is CAWRGIVTGVPFLNTEAFF. In DNA, the CDR3 is TGTGCCTGGAGGGGTATTGTGACAGGGGTCCCTTTCTTGAACACTGAAGCTTTCTTT.

The chain has TRBV11-1 and TRBJ2-5; D is uncertain. CDR1 and CDR2 from the germline V gene are SGHAT and FQDESV (reference sequence). V gave up 4 bases and J gave up 1 base, with 7 bases separating them. CDR3 length equals 13 residues. The CDR3 loop is CASSSPPQETQYF. The CDR3 DNA is TGTGCCAGCAGCTCCCCACCCCAAGAGACCCAGTACTTC.

The chain recombines TRBV7-2 with TRBJ2-1; 8 bases map to TRBD2. Germline CDR1 and CDR2: SGHTA and FQGNSA. J gave up 7 bases and V 1 base, and 6 bases lay outside the gene matches. This CDR3 comprises 15 residues. Written as DNA, the CDR3 is TGTGCCAGCAGCTTAGACGGGAGGGCCGTGAATGAGCAGTTCTTC. Its protein product is CASSLDGRAVNEQFF.

This chain links TRBV7-2 with TRBJ1-6; 8 bases align to TRBD1. Germline values: CDR1 SGHTA, CDR2 FQGNSA. The CDR3 length is 17 residues. J gave up 6 bases and V 1 base, and 8 bases lay outside the gene matches. The CDR3 loop is CASSLGTGPAPNSPLHF. The CDR3 DNA reads as TGTGCCAGCAGCTTAGGGACAGGGCCCGCACCTAATTCACCCCTCCACTTT. Full variable domain (rest looked up from reference TRBV7-2 and TRBJ1-6): GAGVSQSPSNKVTEKGKDVELRCDPISGHTALYWYRQSLGQGLEFLIYFQGNSAPDKSGLPSDRFSAERTGGSVSTLTIQRTQQEDSAVYLCASSLGTGPAPNSPLHFGNGTRLTVT.

There are many counts of this clonotype. This sequence joins TRBV12-3 or TRBV12-4 and TRBJ1-6; TRBD1 might be the D (5 bases). Trimming removed 3 bases from V and 9 bases from J, with 18 bases in between. The length of the CDR3 is 16 residues. The CDR3 sequence is CASSLKGPPGASPLHF. In DNA form, the CDR3 reads TGTGCCAGCAGTTTGAAGGGGCCCCCCGGAGCTTCACCCCTCCACTTT.

This clonotype was recorded at least ten times. The chain has TRBV28 and TRBJ1-1; D not resolved. CDR3 size: 12 residues. V was shortened by 2 bases and J by 8 bases, with 9 bases between the two germline ends. Germline CDR1 and CDR2: MDHEN and SYDVKM. The DNA for the CDR3 is TGTGCCAGCAGTTTAATCGGGGTCGAAGCTTTCTTT. Amino acids: CASSLIGVEAFF.

This clonotype was detected ten times or more. This sequence joins TRBV20-1 and TRBJ1-2; D gene unclear. CDR1 is DFQATT, CDR2 SNEGSKA, per germline (reference sequence). The CDR3 contains 11 residues. V lost 6 bases, J lost 9 bases, and 14 bases lay in between. The CDR3 region is CSARTGYSYTF. CDR3 nucleotide sequence: TGCAGTGCAAGGACCGGTTATAGCTACACCTTC.

This clonotype occurred many times. J is TRBJ1-1 and V is TRBV3-1; a weak D match, TRBD1 (5 bases). The V gene lost 1 base and the J gene lost 5 bases, with 8 bases spanning the gap. CDR1 LGHDT and CDR2 YNNKEL come from the germline V gene (reference sequence). The CDR3 length is 13 residues. The CDR3 bases are TGTGCCAGCAGCCAAGGCGGGGGAACTGAAGCTTTCTTT. It specifies CASSQGGGTEAFF.

This clonotype was seen ten or more times. The chain combines TRBV11-2 with TRBJ2-1; D remains ambiguous. Trimming took off 1 base at V and 4 bases at J, with 11 bases between the two ends. This CDR3 is 15 amino acids long. Germline-derived CDR1 and CDR2 are SGHAT and FQNNGV. CDR3 nucleotide sequence: TGTGCCAGCAGCTTAGTTGGCACACCTTACAATGAGCAGTTCTTC. Translation gives CASSLVGTPYNEQFF.

This clonotype was recorded a few times. This sequence joins TRBV9 and TRBJ1-6, with unresolved D. Germline V gene sequence: CDR1 SGDLS, CDR2 YYNGEE. This CDR3 is built from 14 residues. V shed 0 bases and J shed 9 bases, with 10 bases lying between them. This CDR3 is CASSVAEKTSPLHF. The CDR3 DNA is TGTGCCAGCAGCGTAGCAGAGAAGACTTCACCCCTCCACTTT.

In this sample, this clonotype turned up many times. This chain uses TRBV28 with TRBJ2-7; 13 bases match TRBD2. From germline, CDR1 is MDHEN and CDR2 SYDVKM. The CDR3 length is 13 residues. Trimming cost V 10 bases and J 4 bases; bases outside gene matches: 4. This chain's CDR3 is CATTTSGRYEQYF. The DNA of the CDR3 is TGTGCCACCACGACTAGCGGGAGGTACGAGCAGTACTTC.

The rearrangement joins TRBV10-3 to TRBJ1-2; D remains unclear. V was pared by 4 bases and J by 7 bases, with 16 bases between. Per germline, CDR1 ENHRY and CDR2 SYGVKD. The CDR3 has 14 amino acids. In nucleotides, the CDR3 is TGTGCCATCAGTGGTGCAGTAGGGAACGGTGGCTACACCTTC. Translation gives CAISGAVGNGGYTF.